The source of this T cell receptor beta chain is a study of identical twins. TCRdb reprocessed the 5' RACE reads with MiXCR, giving one entry per CDR3 protein. The data show hundreds of thousands of distinct CDR3 sequences, 21% seen once. Trimming removed 2 bases from V and 7 bases from J, with 14 bases in between. This CDR3 has 14 residues. Germline loops: CDR1 KGHDR, CDR2 SFDVKD. The sample also formed part of further work on T cells expressing NK-cell markers.

The source of this sequence is a woman aged 18-29 years in good health. Sample: PBMCs. The chain carries TRBV24-1 and TRBJ2-7; D is possibly TRBD2 (6 bases). CDR3 DNA sequence: TGTGCCACCAGTGATTCGGGGACTCCCTCTGAGCAGTACTTC. It translates to CATSDSGTPSEQYF.